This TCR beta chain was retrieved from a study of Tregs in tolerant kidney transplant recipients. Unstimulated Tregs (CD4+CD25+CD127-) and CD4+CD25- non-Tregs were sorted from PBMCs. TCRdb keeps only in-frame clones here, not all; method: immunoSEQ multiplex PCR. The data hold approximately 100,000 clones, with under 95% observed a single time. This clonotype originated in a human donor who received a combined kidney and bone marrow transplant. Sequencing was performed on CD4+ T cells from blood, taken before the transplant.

The DNA for the CDR3 is TGTGCCAGCAGGTGGGGCCCAGATACGCAGTATTTT. Translated, it gives CASRWGPDTQYF. V gene TRBV5-6 combines with J gene TRBJ2-3, with a possible D match to TRBD1 (5 bases). The CDR3 contains 12 residues. The germline CDR1 and CDR2 sequences are SGHDT and YYEEEE. V was clipped by 5 bases and J by 4 bases, with 8 bases between them.